One T cell receptor (beta chain) is described in this entry. This sample is part of a study of blood T cell repertoires in COVID-19. Using immunoSEQ multiplex PCR, the repertoire was profiled, and TCRdb retains in-frame clones only, with some absent. In the table there are tens of thousands of clones, approximately 90% of which are singletons. Material: peripheral blood. The receptor was derived from a human donor in a cohort sampled during active COVID-19.

The CDR3 is CASSSAQLVTDTQYF. The CDR3 nucleotides read TGTGCCAGCAGCTCCGCACAGTTGGTCACAGATACGCAGTATTTT. V usage is TRBV7-9 and J usage is TRBJ2-3; D is ambiguous. V shed 4 bases and J shed 2 bases, with 13 bases lying between them. Germline V CDR1 and CDR2: SEHNR, FQNEAQ (reference sequence). This CDR3 region has 15 residues.